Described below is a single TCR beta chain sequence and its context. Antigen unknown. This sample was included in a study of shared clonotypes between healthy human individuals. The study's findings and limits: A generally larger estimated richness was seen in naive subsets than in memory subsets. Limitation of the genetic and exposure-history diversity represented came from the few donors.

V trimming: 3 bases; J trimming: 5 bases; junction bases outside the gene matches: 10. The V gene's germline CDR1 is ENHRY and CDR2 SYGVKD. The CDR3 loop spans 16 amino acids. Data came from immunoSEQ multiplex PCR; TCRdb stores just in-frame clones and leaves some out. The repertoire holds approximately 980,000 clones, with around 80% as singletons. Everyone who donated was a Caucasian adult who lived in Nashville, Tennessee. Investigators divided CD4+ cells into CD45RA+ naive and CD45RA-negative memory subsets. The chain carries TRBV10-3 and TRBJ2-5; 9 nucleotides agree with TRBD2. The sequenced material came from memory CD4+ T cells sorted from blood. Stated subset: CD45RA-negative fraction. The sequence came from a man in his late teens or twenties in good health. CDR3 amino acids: CAISDGLAGAGETQYF. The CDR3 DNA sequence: TGTGCCATCAGTGATGGGTTAGCGGGAGCTGGGGAGACCCAGTACTTC.